This T cell receptor beta chain was sequenced in a study of blood T cells in healthy people across ages. Study observations and caveats: Percentage of naive T cells showed a strong correlation with TCR beta diversity. More naive CD4+ cells and higher diversity were found in long-lived than in aged donors.

PCR was performed a second time for about 7 to 11 cycles using a sample-barcoded 5' primer and a J-beta primer mix. TCRdb re-called the 5' RACE reads with MiXCR, one entry per CDR3 protein. The sample has roughly 900,000 distinct CDR3 sequences, around 49% seen once. Each donor's blood draw was 7.5 to 10 milliliters of peripheral blood. As for this clonotype: Its antigen is not known.

The sample taken for sequencing was blood. This clonotype was obtained from a man aged 25 to 40 in good health.

The DNA for the CDR3 is TGTGCCAGCAGTTACAGGGGGAAAGGAAACACTGAAGCTTTCTTT. Protein product: CASSYRGKGNTEAFF. The V gene is TRBV6-5, the J gene TRBJ1-1; weak D call: TRBD1 (6 bases). CDR3 size: 15 residues. Germline CDR1 reads MNHEY; CDR2 reads SVGAGI. Trimming stripped 2 bases from V and 2 bases from J, with 12 bases between.